This T cell receptor beta chain was retrieved from a study of cytomegalovirus exposure and HLA in healthy donors. V was clipped by 6 bases and J by 4 bases; unmatched bases: 6. CDR1 and CDR2 (germline): SQVTM, ANQGSEA. The CDR3 extends over 13 amino acids. The PCR ran on 60 Vbeta and 13 Jbeta primers. Some clones are missing from TCRdb's copy, which holds only in-frame ones; the method was immunoSEQ multiplex PCR. Of 140,000 to 150,000 clones in the sample, approximately 80% were seen once. The clonotype comes from a woman in her fifties or sixties in good health and CMV-seropositive. Sequences were obtained from PBMCs. The V gene is TRBV29-1, the J gene TRBJ2-7; TRBD1 matches 10 bases. CDR3 loop: CSVFDRGRYEQYF. The CDR3 bases are TGCAGCGTGTTCGACAGGGGGCGTTACGAGCAGTACTTC.